A selection of T cell receptor beta chains follows, all from one sample in a study of CD8 T cells in Susac syndrome. A single record per CDR3 protein comes from TCRdb applying MiXCR to the immunoSEQ multiplex PCR reads. The data show under 200,000 distinct CDR3 sequences, 80% to 95% seen once. Sample: CD4+ T cells from PBMCs. These receptors came from a human donor in good health. Each CDR3 is given with its conserved first and last residue. The D gene is left open where the match is weak. Clone size, where shown, is once, few, many, or a class for clones that have expanded.

d_call j_call v_call clone_size cdr3_aa cdr3_nt
. TRBJ2-2 TRBV7-3 . CASSPSGTGELFF TGTGCCAGCAGTCCCTCGGGCACCGGGGAGCTGTTTTTT
TRBD1 TRBJ1-3 TRBV3-1 . CASSQIGGRSGNTIYF TGTGCCAGCAGCCAAATAGGGGGCCGCTCTGGAAACACCATATATTTT
TRBD2 TRBJ2-1 TRBV7-3 . CASSRAGNSYNEQFF TGTGCCAGCAGCCGAGCGGGGAACTCCTACAATGAGCAGTTCTTC
TRBD1 TRBJ1-1 TRBV28 . CASSLIGATGGTEAFF TGTGCCAGCAGTTTGATCGGGGCGACAGGGGGCACTGAAGCTTTCTTT
. TRBJ1-3 TRBV29-1 . CSVENRRFSGNTIYF TGCAGCGTTGAAAACAGGCGTTTCTCTGGAAACACCATATATTTT
TRBD1 TRBJ1-6 TRBV3-1 . CASSQVPTGAGTSYNSPLHF TGTGCCAGCAGCCAAGTGCCGACAGGGGCCGGAACGTCCTATAATTCACCCCTCCACTTT
TRBD2 TRBJ2-5 TRBV3-1 once CASSSRTSGVLYQETQYF TGTGCCAGCAGCTCCAGGACTAGCGGGGTATTGTACCAAGAGACCCAGTACTTC
. TRBJ2-5 TRBV9 once CASSVGTGRETQYF TGTGCCAGCAGCGTAGGAACAGGGCGAGAGACCCAGTACTTC
. TRBJ2-2 TRBV5-6 . CASSLPGQLNTGELFF TGTGCCAGCAGCTTACCTGGACAGTTGAACACCGGGGAGCTGTTTTTT
TRBD2 TRBJ2-2 TRBV12-3/TRBV12-4 . CASSTYSGRGRHGELFF TGTGCCAGCAGTACCTACTCAGGGAGGGGTCGGCACGGGGAGCTGTTTTTT
. TRBJ1-3 TRBV27 . CASKGSGNTIYF TGTGCCAGCAAGGGCTCTGGAAACACCATATATTTT
. TRBJ2-1 TRBV29-1 . CSVEVAGPYNEQFF TGCAGCGTTGAGGTGGCAGGACCCTACAATGAGCAGTTCTTC
. TRBJ1-6 TRBV3-1 . CASSQTGVLNSPLHF TGTGCCAGCAGCCAGACGGGGGTTCTTAATTCACCCCTCCACTTT
. TRBJ1-1 TRBV20-1 . CSAPRENTEAFF TGCAGTGCTCCCCGGGAGAACACTGAAGCTTTCTTT
. TRBJ2-2 TRBV5-4 once CASSLSVGRELFF TGTGCCAGCAGCTTATCGGTAGGCCGGGAGCTGTTTTTT
. TRBJ2-3 TRBV7-2 . CASSLMQGGDTQYF TGTGCCAGCAGCTTAATGCAGGGGGGAGATACGCAGTATTTT
TRBD2 TRBJ2-2 TRBV29-1 . CSVASSGPNTGELFF TGCAGCGTTGCCTCTAGCGGTCCGAACACCGGGGAGCTGTTTTTT
. TRBJ1-2 TRBV28 . CASSLWPGGYTF TGTGCCAGCAGTTTATGGCCGGGGGGCTACACCTTC
. TRBJ2-7 TRBV30 . CAFQLGRNYEQYF TGTGCCTTCCAATTGGGCAGAAACTACGAGCAGTACTTC
. TRBJ2-5 TRBV6-2/TRBV6-3 . CASRSTAGETQYF TGTGCCAGCAGGTCGACTGCGGGGGAGACCCAGTACTTC
TRBD2 TRBJ2-3 TRBV4-1 once CASSQDGTSGATDTQYF TGCGCCAGCAGCCAAGATGGGACTAGCGGGGCTACAGATACGCAGTATTTT
TRBD1 TRBJ2-1 TRBV20-1 . CSAAGELTGYNEQFF TGCAGTGCTGCCGGGGAATTGACAGGGTACAATGAGCAGTTCTTC
. TRBJ1-6 TRBV30 . CAWDLWGNQYNSPLHF TGTGCCTGGGACCTATGGGGAAATCAATATAATTCACCCCTCCACTTT
. TRBJ2-2 TRBV5-1 . CASSLRDANTGELFF TGCGCCAGCAGCCTGCGGGATGCGAACACCGGGGAGCTGTTTTTT
TRBD1 TRBJ1-6 TRBV29-1 . CSVPGTGSGSPLHF TGCAGCGTCCCCGGGACAGGGTCGGGTTCACCCCTCCACTTT
. TRBJ1-2 TRBV28 . CASTPWGIGYGYTF TGTGCCAGCACCCCGTGGGGCATTGGCTATGGCTACACCTTC
. TRBJ1-3 TRBV9 . CASSVDSGTFSGNTIYF TGTGCCAGCAGCGTCGACTCCGGGACCTTCTCTGGAAACACCATATATTTT
. TRBJ2-1 TRBV19 once CASSIVGRRLGNEQFF TGTGCCAGTAGTATAGTGGGCAGGCGGCTGGGCAATGAGCAGTTCTTC
. TRBJ2-7 TRBV29-1 . CSVDTGDVSGQYF TGCAGCGTTGATACAGGAGATGTAAGCGGGCAGTACTTC
. TRBJ1-2 TRBV3-1 . CASSQDGSRWGYTF TGTGCCAGCAGCCAAGATGGCTCGCGGTGGGGCTACACCTTC
. TRBJ2-2 TRBV5-1 . CASSLVGDDTGELFF TGCGCCAGCAGCTTGGTAGGGGACGACACCGGGGAGCTGTTTTTT
. TRBJ1-5 TRBV29-1 . CSTKGVNQPQHF TGCAGCACAAAAGGCGTAAATCAGCCCCAGCATTTT
TRBD2 TRBJ2-1 TRBV5-1 . CASSLEGVRGDEQFF TGCGCCAGCAGCTTGGAGGGCGTTCGGGGGGATGAGCAGTTCTTC
. TRBJ1-5 TRBV20-1 . CSAPSMEGQPQHF TGCAGTGCTCCCTCGATGGAGGGTCAGCCCCAGCATTTT
. TRBJ2-5 TRBV6-2/TRBV6-3 once CASSYGVRSMETQYF TGTGCCAGCAGTTACGGTGTCAGGAGTATGGAGACCCAGTACTTC
TRBD1 TRBJ2-7 TRBV6-7 . CASSYVGTGIDEQYF TGTGCCAGCAGTTACGTAGGGACAGGGATAGACGAGCAGTACTTC
TRBD2 TRBJ2-1 TRBV20-1 . CSARSASGANNEQFF TGCAGTGCTCGTTCTGCTAGCGGGGCTAACAATGAGCAGTTCTTC
. TRBJ2-6 TRBV7-2 . CASSLRGVTEFSGANVLTF TGTGCCAGCAGCTTAAGAGGGGTGACAGAATTCTCTGGGGCCAACGTCCTGACTTTC
. TRBJ1-2 TRBV3-1 once CASSQVADGYTF TGTGCCAGCAGCCAAGTGGCAGATGGCTACACCTTC
. TRBJ2-5 TRBV6-4 . CARSELGTAETQYF TGTGCCAGAAGTGAACTGGGGACGGCAGAGACCCAGTACTTC
. TRBJ1-6 TRBV21-1 . CASSNPKNNSPLHF TGTGCCAGCAGCAATCCCAAGAATAATTCACCCCTCCACTTT
TRBD2 TRBJ2-4 TRBV28 . CASSLSGWGRDIQYF TGTGCCAGCAGTTTATCGGGCTGGGGGAGGGACATTCAGTACTTC
. TRBJ2-1 TRBV29-1 once CSAPTVSNEQFF TGCAGCGCCCCGACAGTTTCGAATGAGCAGTTCTTC
TRBD1 TRBJ1-5 TRBV2 . CASSTGQGLPQHF TGTGCCAGCAGCACGGGACAGGGGTTGCCCCAGCATTTT
. TRBJ2-1 TRBV29-1 . CSVHRTYNEQFF TGCAGCGTCCACCGGACCTACAATGAGCAGTTCTTC
. TRBJ1-5 TRBV6-5 . CASSLERNQPQHF TGTGCCAGCAGTTTAGAGCGCAATCAGCCCCAGCATTTT
TRBD2 TRBJ2-5 TRBV29-1 . CSVALTSGGAIETQYF TGCAGCGTAGCCCTGACTAGCGGGGGGGCCATTGAGACCCAGTACTTC
. TRBJ1-1 TRBV28 . CASPPRTALLNTEAFF TGTGCCAGCCCCCCCCGGACAGCCCTTCTGAACACTGAAGCTTTCTTT
TRBD1 TRBJ1-2 TRBV29-1 . CSVEGQNYGYTF TGCAGCGTGGAGGGACAGAACTATGGCTACACCTTC